A single T cell receptor beta chain is shown here with its context. Its target is not known. TCRdb's table, derived via immunoSEQ multiplex PCR, lists solely in-frame clones and lacks some. This sample has under 8,500 clones, with roughly 80% found just once. This sample is part of a study of CD4 T cell repertoires in COVID-19. Study background: Relabeled CFSE-low cells, IL-2-expanded for less than 11 days, met spikes from other coronaviruses.

The germline gives CDR1 MRHNA, CDR2 SNTAGT. The CDR3 length is 15 residues. V shed 3 bases and J 6 bases; nucleotides not matched to a gene: 6. Study results and caveats: Suggested intraclonal diversification: top SARS-CoV-2-reactive clonotypes appeared in two or three memory subsets. SARS-CoV and/or HKU1 spike cultures shared between 7 and 25% of SARS-CoV-2 clonotypes.

These memory T cells were uncultured and sequenced directly after ex vivo isolation. The chain uses TRBV6-4 and TRBJ2-1; 9 bases map to TRBD2. The sequence derives from a human donor who had COVID-19. The material sequenced was effector memory CD4+ T cells from blood, taken before the COVID-19 pandemic. DNA of the CDR3: TGTGCCAGCAGTGATGGTCTAGCGGGGCTCAATGAGCAGTTCTTC. Protein product: CASSDGLAGLNEQFF.